This entry concerns a single T cell receptor (beta chain). This sample was included in a study of blood T cell repertoires in COVID-19. Germline lookup yields CDR1 LGHDT and CDR2 YNNKEL (reference sequence). This CDR3 has 13 residues. The V end lost 0 bases, the J end lost 3 bases, and 5 bases lay between the germline ends. TCRdb keeps only in-frame clones here, not all; method: immunoSEQ multiplex PCR. The sample holds around 200,000 clones; nearly 90% are singletons and the top ten take about 12%. This receptor was obtained from a woman under 30 who had recovered from COVID-19. Input material: peripheral blood. V and J are TRBV3-1 (or the pseudogene TRBV3-2) and TRBJ1-2; D might be TRBD1 (5 bases). The CDR3 sequence: CASSQDRDYGYTF. The CDR3 DNA follows: TGTGCCAGCAGCCAAGACAGGGACTATGGCTACACCTTC.